The sequence of this TCR beta chain was determined in a study of long-term antiretroviral therapy in people with HIV. The CDR3 spans 16 residues. J lost 2 bases, V lost 0 bases, and 6 bases had no gene match. In germline, CDR1 is SGHRS, CDR2 YFSETQ. The study's findings and limits: Increased diversity was seen after ART, yet it remained lower than in transplant donor controls. Whichever time point was examined, clones expanded before ART dominated the repertoire.

Researchers report immunoSEQ v3.0 was run at survey level. The repertoire was sequenced with immunoSEQ multiplex PCR; TCRdb's copy has only in-frame clones and lacks some. The table lists some 27,000 clones, about 94% of them singletons. Worth noting for this clone: Its specificity is unknown.

Participants who had HIV were, without exception, treated in the United States. This rearrangement joins TRBV5-1 to TRBJ2-3, with 7 bases fitting TRBD1. The sample consisted of unsorted PBMCs, taken about 6.5 years after starting antiretroviral therapy. The sequence was collected from a woman aged 40 to 49 with HIV. The CDR3 is CASSLVGGQTTDTQYF. DNA for the CDR3: TGCGCCAGCAGCTTGGTTGGGGGACAGACCACAGATACGCAGTATTTT.